A selection of T cell receptor beta chains follows, all from one sample in a study of metastatic and nonmetastatic thyroid tumors. Through MiXCR, TCRdb re-clonotyped the PCR reads. The repertoire includes approximately 74,000 clones, 14% of them detected once, and under 8% sits in the top ten. Sequencing was done on a sample of blood. The receptors here all came from a male donor with papillary thyroid cancer or a benign thyroid nodule (not recorded which). Some clones in this sample may be carry-over from other donors' samples. Each CDR3 is given with its conserved first and last residue. D genes are given only for firm matches. Expanded clones get a size class; other rows say once, few or many, or leave the size out.

clone_size d_call j_call v_call cdr3_nt cdr3_aa
. . TRBJ1-2 TRBV12-3/TRBV12-4 TGTGCCAGCATCCCAGGGGACGGGGCGGTCGGCTACACCTTC CASIPGDGAVGYTF
many . TRBJ1-1 TRBV6-6 TGTGCCAGCACCCTACCAAACAGCGAACTCCCGGGGAACACTGAAGCTTTCTTT CASTLPNSELPGNTEAFF
many TRBD2 TRBJ2-1 TRBV11-3 TGTGCCAGCAGCGTCCCGGGACTAGCGGGAGGATGGCATGATGAGCAGTTCTTC CASSVPGLAGGWHDEQFF
many . TRBJ2-3 TRBV7-2 TGTGCCAGCAGACTAGTCACAGATACGCAGTATTTT CASRLVTDTQYF
. . TRBJ1-5 TRBV6-2/TRBV6-3 TGTGCCAGCAGACGGGGCATTAGCAATCAGCCCCAGCATTTT CASRRGISNQPQHF
many TRBD2 TRBJ2-4 TRBV6-2/TRBV6-3 TGTGCCAGCAGTTACGTTGGGACTAGCGGTGACATTCAGTACTTC CASSYVGTSGDIQYF
many . TRBJ2-1 TRBV2 TGTGCCAGCAGTGGAGAATGGGAAACTGAGCAGTTCTTC CASSGEWETEQFF
many . TRBJ2-5 TRBV7-6 TGTGCCAGCAGCTCTATAGAGCGGATCTTAGAGACCCAGTACTTC CASSSIERILETQYF
. TRBD2 TRBJ2-1 TRBV9 TGTGCCAGCAGCGTAACATCTAGCGGGACGGGCGGGGGGTACAATGAGCAGTTCTTC CASSVTSSGTGGGYNEQFF
many TRBD2 TRBJ2-3 TRBV11-2 TGTGCCAGCAGCTTAGGAGGGCTAGCGGGAGGGCCAGATACGCAGTATTTT CASSLGGLAGGPDTQYF
many . TRBJ1-5 TRBV18 TGTGCCAGCTCACCGACATCTGATCAGCCCCAGCATTTT CASSPTSDQPQHF
many TRBD1 TRBJ2-2 TRBV24-1 TGTGCCACCAGTGATTCTGGGAGGACAGGGGAGACCGGGGAGCTGTTTTTT CATSDSGRTGETGELFF
many TRBD1 TRBJ1-1 TRBV28 TGTGCCAGCAGTACCGGGACAGGGAACACTGAAGCTTTCTTT CASSTGTGNTEAFF
. . TRBJ2-7 TRBV6-1 TGTGCCAGTAGTCGTTTCGGCTACGAGCAGTACTTC CASSRFGYEQYF
. . TRBJ1-1 TRBV2 TGTGCCAGCAGTGAAGGGGGACCGGGGGGGACTGAAGCTTTCTTT CASSEGGPGGTEAFF
many . TRBJ1-2 TRBV11-2 TGTGCCAGCAGCTTAGGGGAGGGAGGCTATGGCTACACCTTC CASSLGEGGYGYTF
many . TRBJ2-3 TRBV27 TGTGCCAGCAGTTTACTCAACGGTGGCGAGCGTAACCGGTATTTT CASSLLNGGERNRYF
many . TRBJ1-1 TRBV29-1 TGCAGCGTCGCGAACACTGAAGCTTTCTTT CSVANTEAFF
many . TRBJ1-5 TRBV20-1 TGCAGTGCTAGTGTACGACGAACTAGCAATCAGCCCCAGCATTTT CSASVRRTSNQPQHF
. . TRBJ2-6 TRBV10-2 TGCGCCAGCAGTGCTCAGGTTTGTGGGGCCAACGTCCTGACTTTC CASSAQVCGANVLTF
many TRBD2 TRBJ2-1 TRBV7-3 TGTGCCAGCAGCCCGGGACTAGCGGAAGCTGAGCAGTTCTTC CASSPGLAEAEQFF
many . TRBJ1-3 TRBV6-1 TGTGCCAGCAGCAAACAGCCCTCCTCTGGAAACACCATATATTTT CASSKQPSSGNTIYF
many TRBD2 TRBJ2-6 TRBV5-6 TGTGCCAGCAGCTTGTGGGGAGCGGGACCCTCTGGGGCCAACGTCCTGACTTTC CASSLWGAGPSGANVLTF
many . TRBJ1-3 TRBV5-6 TGTGCCAGCAGAACTATGGGCTCTGGAAACACCATATATTTT CASRTMGSGNTIYF
many TRBD2 TRBJ2-1 TRBV4-3 TGCGCCAGCAGCCCCCGTCTAGCGGGACAAAACAATGAGCAGTTCTTC CASSPRLAGQNNEQFF
few . TRBJ1-3 TRBV7-9 TGTGCCAGCAGCCCTACGGCGAGCCTGGGAAACACCATATATTTT CASSPTASLGNTIYF
once . TRBJ1-1 TRBV7-2 TGTGCCAGCAGCGTTCTGGCGGTCACTGAAGCTTTCTTT CASSVLAVTEAFF
. . TRBJ1-2 TRBV5-1 TGCGCCAGCAGCTTGGTGGGGGAAAACTATGGCTACACCTTC CASSLVGENYGYTF
many . TRBJ2-7 TRBV11-2 TGTGCCAGCAGCTTAGTACTTAGGGGATCCTACGAGCAGTACTTC CASSLVLRGSYEQYF
many TRBD1 TRBJ1-1 TRBV28 TGTGCCAGCAGTTCCCCGACAGGGGGCCTCACTGAAGCTTTCTTT CASSSPTGGLTEAFF
few . TRBJ1-6 TRBV6-2/TRBV6-3 TGTGCCAGCAACCTCGGGACATCCCCGTGGGGTTCACCACTCCACTTT CASNLGTSPWGSPLHF
many . TRBJ1-6 TRBV7-2 TGTGCCAGCAGCAATAGAATGGTGGGAGATAATTCACCCCTCCACTTT CASSNRMVGDNSPLHF
many . TRBJ1-2 TRBV7-9 TGTGCCAGCAGCTTTGGTCTTACCCGGACCTATGGCTACACCTTC CASSFGLTRTYGYTF
few TRBD2 TRBJ2-2 TRBV6-2/TRBV6-3 TGTGCCAGCATAAGACTAGCGGGAGTCATCGGGGAGCTGTTTTTT CASIRLAGVIGELFF
. . TRBJ2-3 TRBV9 TGTGCCAGCAGCGTAGTCCAGGGGAGCACAGATACGCAGTATTTT CASSVVQGSTDTQYF
many TRBD1 TRBJ2-1 TRBV7-7 TGTGCTAGCAGCTTATCAGGGGGCGACTACAATGAGCAGTTCTTC CASSLSGGDYNEQFF
. TRBD2 TRBJ2-7 TRBV11-2 TGTGCCAGCAGCGCAACTAGCGGGACGATCTCCTACGAGCAGTACTTC CASSATSGTISYEQYF
many . TRBJ1-2 TRBV3-1 TGTGCCAGCAGCCTTACAGGGTTAGGCTACACCTTC CASSLTGLGYTF
medium-sized . TRBJ2-7 TRBV9 TGTGCCAGCAGCCCCTCCGGACACCCGGGCCCTAAGATCTACGAGCAGTACTTC CASSPSGHPGPKIYEQYF
many TRBD1 TRBJ1-1 TRBV10-2 TGCGCCAGCAGTGAGGACAGGGACACTGAAGCTTTCTTT CASSEDRDTEAFF
many . TRBJ2-1 TRBV12-3/TRBV12-4 TGTGCCAGCAGCCAACAGGATGAGCAGTTCTTC CASSQQDEQFF
. . TRBJ1-2 TRBV6-1 TGTGCCAGCACCTACAGAGGGTTTGGGGTCTATGGCTACACCTTC CASTYRGFGVYGYTF
many TRBD1 TRBJ2-1 TRBV15 TGTGCCACCAGCGGAAGGACAGGGAGAATCGACAATGAGCAGTTCTTC CATSGRTGRIDNEQFF
. . TRBJ2-1 TRBV20-1 TGCAGTGCTAGACCCACACTAGCCGTTTCCTACAATGAGCAGTTCTTC CSARPTLAVSYNEQFF
few . TRBJ2-3 TRBV5-1 TGCGCCAGCAGCTTCGGCAGAGCCTTGACTAATGAATATTCCCCTGATACGCAGTATTTT CASSFGRALTNEYSPDTQYF
many . TRBJ1-2 TRBV5-1 TGCGCCAGCAGCTTGGGGGGCGAGGGCTATGGCTACACCTTC CASSLGGEGYGYTF